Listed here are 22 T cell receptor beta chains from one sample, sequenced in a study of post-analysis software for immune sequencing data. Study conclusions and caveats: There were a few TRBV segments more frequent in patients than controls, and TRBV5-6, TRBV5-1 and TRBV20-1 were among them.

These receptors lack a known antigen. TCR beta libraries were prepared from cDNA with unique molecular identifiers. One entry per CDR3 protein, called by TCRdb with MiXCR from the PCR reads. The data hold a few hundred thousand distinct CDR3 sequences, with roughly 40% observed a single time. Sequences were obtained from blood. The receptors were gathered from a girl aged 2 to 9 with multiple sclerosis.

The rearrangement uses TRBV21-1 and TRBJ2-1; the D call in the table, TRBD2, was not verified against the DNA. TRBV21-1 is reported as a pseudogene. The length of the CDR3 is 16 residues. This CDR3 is CAKLNGTSGSMVGQFF. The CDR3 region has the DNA TGTGCCAAGTTAAATGGGACTAGCGGCTCGATGGTAGGGCAGTTCTTC.

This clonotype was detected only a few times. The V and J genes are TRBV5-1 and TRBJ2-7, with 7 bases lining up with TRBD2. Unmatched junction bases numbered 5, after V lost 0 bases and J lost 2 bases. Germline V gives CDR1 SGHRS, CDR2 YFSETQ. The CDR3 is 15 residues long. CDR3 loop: CASSLGGGPTYEQYF. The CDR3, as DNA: TGCGCCAGCAGCTTGGGCGGGGGTCCTACCTACGAGCAGTACTTC.

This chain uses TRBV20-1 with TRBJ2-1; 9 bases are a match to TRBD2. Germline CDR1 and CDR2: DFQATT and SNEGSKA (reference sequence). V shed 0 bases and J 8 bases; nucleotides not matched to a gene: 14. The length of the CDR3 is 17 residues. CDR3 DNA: TGCAGTGCTAGAGATGTCTGGGCGCGGGAGGGCCGCGATGAGCAGTTCTTC. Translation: CSARDVWAREGRDEQFF.

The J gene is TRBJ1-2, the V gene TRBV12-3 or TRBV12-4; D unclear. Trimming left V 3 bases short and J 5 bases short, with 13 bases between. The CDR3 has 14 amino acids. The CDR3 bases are TGTGCCAGCAGTTTTGATCAGAACCCTTATGGCTACACCTTC. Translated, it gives CASSFDQNPYGYTF.

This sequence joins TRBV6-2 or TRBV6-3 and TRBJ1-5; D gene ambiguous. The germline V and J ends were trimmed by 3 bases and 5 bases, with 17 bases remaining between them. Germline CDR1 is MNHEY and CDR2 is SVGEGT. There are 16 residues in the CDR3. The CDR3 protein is CASSYVYQPRDQPQHF. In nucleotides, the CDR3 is TGTGCCAGCAGTTATGTCTACCAACCTCGCGATCAGCCCCAGCATTTT.

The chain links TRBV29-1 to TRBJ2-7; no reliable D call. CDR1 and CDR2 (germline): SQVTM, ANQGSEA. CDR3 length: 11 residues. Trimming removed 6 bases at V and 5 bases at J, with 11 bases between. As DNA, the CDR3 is TGCAGCGTCAGAGGAATCCACGAGCAGTACTTC. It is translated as CSVRGIHEQYF.

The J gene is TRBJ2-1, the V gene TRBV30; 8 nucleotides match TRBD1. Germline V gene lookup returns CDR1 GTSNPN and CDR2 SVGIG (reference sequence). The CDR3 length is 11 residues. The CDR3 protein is CAQGQGYEQFF. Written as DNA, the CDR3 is TGTGCGCAAGGACAGGGCTATGAGCAGTTCTTC.

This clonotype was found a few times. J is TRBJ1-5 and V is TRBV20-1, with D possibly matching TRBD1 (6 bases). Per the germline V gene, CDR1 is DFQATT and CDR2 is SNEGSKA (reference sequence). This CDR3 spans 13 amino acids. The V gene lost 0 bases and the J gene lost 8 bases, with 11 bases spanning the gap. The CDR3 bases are TGCAGTGCTAGAGACCAGGGGCGGGAGCCCCAGCATTTT. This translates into CSARDQGREPQHF.

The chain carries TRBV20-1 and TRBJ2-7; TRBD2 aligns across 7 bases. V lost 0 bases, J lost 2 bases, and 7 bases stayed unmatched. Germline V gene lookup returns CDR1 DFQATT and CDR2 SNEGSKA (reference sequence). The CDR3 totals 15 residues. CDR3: CSARDRAGVTYEQYF. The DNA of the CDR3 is TGCAGTGCTAGAGATCGGGCGGGAGTGACCTACGAGCAGTACTTC.

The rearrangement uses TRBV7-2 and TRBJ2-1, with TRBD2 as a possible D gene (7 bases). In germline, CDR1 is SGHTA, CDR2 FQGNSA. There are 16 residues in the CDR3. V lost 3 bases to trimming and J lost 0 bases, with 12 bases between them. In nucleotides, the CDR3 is TGTGCCAGCAGCTTTCAAGGGGGGGCCTCCTACAATGAGCAGTTCTTC. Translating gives CASSFQGGASYNEQFF.

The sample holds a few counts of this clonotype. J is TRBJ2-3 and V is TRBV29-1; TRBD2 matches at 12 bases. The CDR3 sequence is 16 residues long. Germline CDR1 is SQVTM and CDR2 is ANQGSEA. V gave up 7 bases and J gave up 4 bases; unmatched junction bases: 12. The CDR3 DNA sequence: TGCAGCGCCCTCCGCCGGCTAGCGGGAGGGCCAGATACGCAGTATTTT. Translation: CSALRRLAGGPDTQYF.

CDR3 sequence: CASSPPQQSLPDTQYF. CDR3 sequence (DNA): TGTGCCAGCTCACCACCTCAGCAATCCCTACCAGATACGCAGTATTTT. The V gene is TRBV18, the J gene TRBJ2-3; D not certain. This CDR3 spans 16 amino acids. Germline loops: CDR1 KGHSH, CDR2 LQKENI. Trimming pared 0 bases from V and 4 bases from J, leaving 14 bases between.

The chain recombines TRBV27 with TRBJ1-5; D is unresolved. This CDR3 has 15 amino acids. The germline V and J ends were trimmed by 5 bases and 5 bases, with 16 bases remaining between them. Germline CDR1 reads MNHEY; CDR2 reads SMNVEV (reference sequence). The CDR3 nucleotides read TGTGCCAGCAGTACTGGGGTGGTCCCGGATCAGCCCCAGCATTTT. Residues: CASSTGVVPDQPQHF.

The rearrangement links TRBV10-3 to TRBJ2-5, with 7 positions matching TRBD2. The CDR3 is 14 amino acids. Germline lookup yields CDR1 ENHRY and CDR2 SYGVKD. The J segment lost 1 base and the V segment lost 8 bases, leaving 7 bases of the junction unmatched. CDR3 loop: CAISRSGIQETQYF. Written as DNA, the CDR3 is TGTGCCATCTCGAGAAGCGGGATCCAAGAGACCCAGTACTTC.

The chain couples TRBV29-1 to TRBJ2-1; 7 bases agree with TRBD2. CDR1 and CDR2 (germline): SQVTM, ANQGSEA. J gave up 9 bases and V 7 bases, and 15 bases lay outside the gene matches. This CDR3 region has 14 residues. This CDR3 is CSAQRGLSGGEQFF. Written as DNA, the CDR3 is TGCAGCGCCCAACGGGGACTAAGTGGCGGTGAGCAGTTCTTC.

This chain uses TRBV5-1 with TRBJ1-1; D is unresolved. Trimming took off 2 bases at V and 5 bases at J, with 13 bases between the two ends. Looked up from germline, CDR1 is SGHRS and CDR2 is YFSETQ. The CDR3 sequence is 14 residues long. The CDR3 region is CASSFTYRRTEAFF. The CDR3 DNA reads TGCGCCAGCAGCTTCACGTACCGTAGGACTGAAGCTTTCTTT.

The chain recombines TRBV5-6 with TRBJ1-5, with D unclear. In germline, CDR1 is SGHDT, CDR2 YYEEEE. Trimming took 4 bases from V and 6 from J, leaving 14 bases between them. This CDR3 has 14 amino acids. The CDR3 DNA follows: TGTGCCAGCAGCCCGGCGCCAGGTAGTCAGCCCCAGCATTTT. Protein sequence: CASSPAPGSQPQHF.

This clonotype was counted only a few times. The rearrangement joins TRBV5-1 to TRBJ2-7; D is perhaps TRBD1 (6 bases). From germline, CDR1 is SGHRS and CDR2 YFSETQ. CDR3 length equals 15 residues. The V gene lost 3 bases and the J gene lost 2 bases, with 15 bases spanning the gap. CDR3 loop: CASSYSDRRAYEQYF. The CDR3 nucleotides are TGCGCCAGCAGCTACTCGGACAGACGTGCCTACGAGCAGTACTTC.

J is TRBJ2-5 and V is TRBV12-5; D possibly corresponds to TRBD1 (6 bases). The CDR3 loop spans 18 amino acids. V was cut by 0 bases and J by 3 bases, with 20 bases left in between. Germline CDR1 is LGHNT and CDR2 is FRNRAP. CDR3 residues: CASGLVQGPGLGEETQYF. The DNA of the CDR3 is TGTGCTAGTGGTTTGGTACAGGGCCCCGGCTTGGGGGAAGAGACCCAGTACTTC.

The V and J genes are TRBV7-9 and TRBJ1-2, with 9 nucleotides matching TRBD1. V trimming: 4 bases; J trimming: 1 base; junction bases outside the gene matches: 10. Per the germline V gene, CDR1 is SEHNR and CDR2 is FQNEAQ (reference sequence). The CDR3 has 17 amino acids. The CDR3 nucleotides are TGTGCCAGCAGCTCGACAGGGGGAGGATCTAATAACTATGGCTACACCTTC. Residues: CASSSTGGGSNNYGYTF.

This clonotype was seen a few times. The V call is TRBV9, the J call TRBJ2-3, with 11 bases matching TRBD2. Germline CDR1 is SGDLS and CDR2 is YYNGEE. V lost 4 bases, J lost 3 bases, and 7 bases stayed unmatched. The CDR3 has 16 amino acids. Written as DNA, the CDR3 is TGTGCCAGCAGCCCCATTGGGACTAGCGGTACAGATACGCAGTATTTT. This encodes CASSPIGTSGTDTQYF.

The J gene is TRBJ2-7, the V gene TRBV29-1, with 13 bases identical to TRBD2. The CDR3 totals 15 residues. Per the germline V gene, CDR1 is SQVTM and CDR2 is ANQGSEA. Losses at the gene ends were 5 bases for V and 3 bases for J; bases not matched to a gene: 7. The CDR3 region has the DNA TGCAGCGTTCCTCGTCGACTAGCGGGGGGCTACGAGCAGTACTTC. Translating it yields CSVPRRLAGGYEQYF.